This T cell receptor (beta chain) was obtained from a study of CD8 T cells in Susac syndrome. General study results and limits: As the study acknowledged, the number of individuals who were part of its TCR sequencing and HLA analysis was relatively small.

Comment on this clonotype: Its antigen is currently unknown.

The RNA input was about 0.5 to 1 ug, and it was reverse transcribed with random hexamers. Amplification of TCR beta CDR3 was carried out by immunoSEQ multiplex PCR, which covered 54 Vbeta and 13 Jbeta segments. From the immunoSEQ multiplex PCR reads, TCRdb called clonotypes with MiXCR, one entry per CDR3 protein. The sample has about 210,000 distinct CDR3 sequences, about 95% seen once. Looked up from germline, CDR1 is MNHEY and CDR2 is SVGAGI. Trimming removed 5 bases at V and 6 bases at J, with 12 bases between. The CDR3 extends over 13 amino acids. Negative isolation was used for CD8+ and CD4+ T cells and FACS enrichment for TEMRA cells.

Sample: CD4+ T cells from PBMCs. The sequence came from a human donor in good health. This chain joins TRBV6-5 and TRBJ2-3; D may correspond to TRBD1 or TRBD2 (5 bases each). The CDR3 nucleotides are TGTGCCAGCAGTGGGGACGGTGTGGATACGCAGTATTTT. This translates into CASSGDGVDTQYF.